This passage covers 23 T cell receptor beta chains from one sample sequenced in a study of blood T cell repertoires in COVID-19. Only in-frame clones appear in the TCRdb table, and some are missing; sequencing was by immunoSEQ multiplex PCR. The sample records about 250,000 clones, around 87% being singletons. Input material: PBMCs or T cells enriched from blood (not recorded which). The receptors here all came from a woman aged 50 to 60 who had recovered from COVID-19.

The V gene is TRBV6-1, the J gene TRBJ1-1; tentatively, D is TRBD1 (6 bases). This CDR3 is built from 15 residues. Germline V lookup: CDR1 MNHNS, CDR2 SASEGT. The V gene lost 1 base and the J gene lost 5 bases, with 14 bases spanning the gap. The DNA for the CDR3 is TGTGCCAGCAGTGAAGGGCCAGGGGATCATACTGAAGCTTTCTTT. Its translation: CASSEGPGDHTEAFF.

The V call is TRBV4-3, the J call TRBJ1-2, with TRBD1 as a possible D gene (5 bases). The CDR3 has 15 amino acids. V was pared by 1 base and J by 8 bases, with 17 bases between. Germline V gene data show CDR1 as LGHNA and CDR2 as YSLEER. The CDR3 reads CASSQVGGGFYGYTF. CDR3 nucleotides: TGCGCCAGCAGCCAAGTCGGTGGGGGGTTTTACGGCTACACCTTC.

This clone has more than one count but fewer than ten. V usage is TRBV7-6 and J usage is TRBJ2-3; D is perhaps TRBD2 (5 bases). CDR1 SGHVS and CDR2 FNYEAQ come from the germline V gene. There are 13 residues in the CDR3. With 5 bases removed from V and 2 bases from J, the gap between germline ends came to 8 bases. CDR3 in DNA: TGTGCCAGCAGCCCGGACTTCACAGATACGCAGTATTTT. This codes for CASSPDFTDTQYF.

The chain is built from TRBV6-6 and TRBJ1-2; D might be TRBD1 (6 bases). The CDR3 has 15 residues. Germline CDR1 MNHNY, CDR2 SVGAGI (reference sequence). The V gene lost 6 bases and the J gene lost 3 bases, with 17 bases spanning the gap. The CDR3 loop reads CASSPGGGGYYGYTF. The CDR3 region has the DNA TGTGCCAGCAGCCCGGGGGGTGGGGGCTACTATGGCTACACCTTC.

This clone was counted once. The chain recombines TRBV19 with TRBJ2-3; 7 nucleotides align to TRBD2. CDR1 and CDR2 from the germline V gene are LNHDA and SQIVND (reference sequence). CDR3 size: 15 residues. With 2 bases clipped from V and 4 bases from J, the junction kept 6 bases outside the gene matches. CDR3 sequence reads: CASSIIGGSADTQYF. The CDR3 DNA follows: TGTGCCAGTAGTATAATCGGCGGGAGTGCAGATACGCAGTATTTT.

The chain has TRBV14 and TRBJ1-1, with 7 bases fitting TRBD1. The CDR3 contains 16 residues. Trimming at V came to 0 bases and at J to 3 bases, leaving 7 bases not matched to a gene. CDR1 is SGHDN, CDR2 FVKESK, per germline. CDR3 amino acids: CASSQDEGTVYTEAFF. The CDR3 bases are TGTGCCAGCAGCCAAGATGAAGGGACAGTCTACACTGAAGCTTTCTTT.

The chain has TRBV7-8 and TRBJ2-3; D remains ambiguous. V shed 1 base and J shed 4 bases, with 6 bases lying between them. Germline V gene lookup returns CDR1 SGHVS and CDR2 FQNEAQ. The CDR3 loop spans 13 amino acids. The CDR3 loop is CASSLVSADTQYF. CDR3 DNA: TGTGCCAGCAGCTTAGTAAGCGCAGATACGCAGTATTTT.

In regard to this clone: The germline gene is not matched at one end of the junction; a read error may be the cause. The CDR3, as DNA: TGTGCCACCAGCGGAGAGACCCGCGGTGTCTACAATGAGCAGTTCTTC. Its translation: CATSGETRGVYNEQFF. V is TRBV15 and J is TRBJ2-1, with no clear D. This CDR3 contains 16 residues. CDR1 is LNHNV and CDR2 is YYDKDF in the germline V gene (reference sequence).

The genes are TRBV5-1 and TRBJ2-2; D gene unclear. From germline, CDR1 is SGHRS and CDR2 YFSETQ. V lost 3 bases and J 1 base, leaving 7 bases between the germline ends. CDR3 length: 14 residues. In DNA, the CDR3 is TGCGCCAGCAGCTCCGCACAGAACACCGGGGAGCTGTTTTTT. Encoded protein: CASSSAQNTGELFF.

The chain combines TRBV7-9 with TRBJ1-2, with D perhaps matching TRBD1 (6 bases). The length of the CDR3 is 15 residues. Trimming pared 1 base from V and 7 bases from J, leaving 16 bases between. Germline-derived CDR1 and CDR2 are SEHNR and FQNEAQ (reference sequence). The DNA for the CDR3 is TGTGCCAGCAGCTTAGTCCTCAGGGGTCAAGGTGGCTACACCTTC. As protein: CASSLVLRGQGGYTF.

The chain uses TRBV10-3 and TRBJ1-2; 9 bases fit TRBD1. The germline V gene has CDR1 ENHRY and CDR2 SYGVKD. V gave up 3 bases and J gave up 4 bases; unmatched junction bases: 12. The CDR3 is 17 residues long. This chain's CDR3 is CAISELGTGQSSYGYTF. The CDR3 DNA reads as TGTGCCATCAGTGAATTGGGGACAGGGCAAAGCAGCTATGGCTACACCTTC.

CDR3 sequence reads: CASSHRSVSDNEQFF. The CDR3 DNA reads TGTGCCAGCAGCCACAGGTCAGTCTCGGACAATGAGCAGTTCTTC. The gene calls are TRBV7-9 and TRBJ2-1, with D possibly TRBD1 on 5 matching bases. CDR1 is SEHNR and CDR2 is FQNEAQ in the germline V gene (reference sequence). V dropped 5 bases and J dropped 5 bases, with 16 bases sitting between them. The CDR3 sequence is 15 residues long.

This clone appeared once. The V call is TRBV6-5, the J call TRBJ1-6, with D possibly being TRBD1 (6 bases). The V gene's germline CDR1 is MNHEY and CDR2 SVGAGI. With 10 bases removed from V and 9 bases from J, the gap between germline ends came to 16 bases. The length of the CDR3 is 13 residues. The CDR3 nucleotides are TGTGCCACCAACAGGGATTTTGGTTCACCCCTCCACTTT. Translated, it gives CATNRDFGSPLHF.

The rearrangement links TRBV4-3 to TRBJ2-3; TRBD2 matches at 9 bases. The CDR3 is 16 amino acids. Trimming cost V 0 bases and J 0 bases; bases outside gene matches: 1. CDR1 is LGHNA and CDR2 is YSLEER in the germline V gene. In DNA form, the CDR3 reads TGCGCCAGCAGCCAAGATACTAGCGGGAGCACAGATACGCAGTATTTT. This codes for CASSQDTSGSTDTQYF.

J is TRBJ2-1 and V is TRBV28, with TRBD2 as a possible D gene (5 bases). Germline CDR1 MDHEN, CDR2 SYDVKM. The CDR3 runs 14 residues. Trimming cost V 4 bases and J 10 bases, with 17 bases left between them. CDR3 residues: CASSWTRSQTEQFF. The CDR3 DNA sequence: TGTGCCAGCAGTTGGACTCGTTCCCAAACGGAGCAGTTCTTC.

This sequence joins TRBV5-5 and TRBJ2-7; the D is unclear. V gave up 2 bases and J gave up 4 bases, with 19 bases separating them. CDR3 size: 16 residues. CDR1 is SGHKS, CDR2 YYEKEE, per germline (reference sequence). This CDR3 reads CASSFLGDLRVYEQYF. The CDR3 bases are TGTGCCAGCAGCTTTTTAGGAGACCTTCGGGTTTACGAGCAGTACTTC.

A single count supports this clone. The CDR3, as DNA: TGTGCCACCCGAACAGGGATGGGCGGGGAGCTGTTTTTT. It translates to CATRTGMGGELFF. This sequence joins TRBV10-3 and TRBJ2-2; D perhaps matches TRBD1 (6 bases). The CDR3 is made up of 13 amino acids. Germline assignment: CDR1 ENHRY and CDR2 SYGVKD. Between the trimmed V and J ends, which lost 10 bases and 7 bases, there was a span of 16 bases.

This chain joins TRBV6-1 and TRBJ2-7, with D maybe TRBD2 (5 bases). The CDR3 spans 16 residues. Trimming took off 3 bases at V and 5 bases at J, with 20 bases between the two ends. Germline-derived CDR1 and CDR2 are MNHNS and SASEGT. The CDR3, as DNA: TGTGCCAGCAGTGAGTCTAGCTGGCGAAGCCTTGACGAGCAGTACTTC. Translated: CASSESSWRSLDEQYF.

CDR3 bases: TGTGCCAGCAGCCCGGACGGGATCTACAATGAGCAGTTCTTC. This codes for CASSPDGIYNEQFF. The chain links TRBV11-2 to TRBJ2-1, with D tentatively TRBD2 (5 bases). Germline lookup yields CDR1 SGHAT and CDR2 FQNNGV. The V end lost 5 bases, the J end lost 3 bases, and 11 bases lay between the germline ends. This CDR3 region has 14 residues.

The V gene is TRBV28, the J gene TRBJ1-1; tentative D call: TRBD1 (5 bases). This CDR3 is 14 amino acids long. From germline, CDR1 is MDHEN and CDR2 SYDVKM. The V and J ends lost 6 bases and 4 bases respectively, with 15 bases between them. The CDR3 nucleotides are TGTGCCAGCAGCTCCGGGGGAAGTCGCACTGAAGCTTTCTTT. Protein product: CASSSGGSRTEAFF.

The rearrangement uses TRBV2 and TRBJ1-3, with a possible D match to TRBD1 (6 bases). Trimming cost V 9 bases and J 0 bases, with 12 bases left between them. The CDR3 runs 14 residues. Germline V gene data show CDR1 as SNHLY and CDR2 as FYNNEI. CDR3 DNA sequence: TGTGCCAGTAGACAGGCGAGCTCTGGAAACACCATATATTTT. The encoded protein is CASRQASSGNTIYF. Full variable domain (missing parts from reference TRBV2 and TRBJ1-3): EPEVTQTPSHQVTQMGQEVILRCVPISNHLYFYWYRQILGQKVEFLVSFYNNEISEKSEIFDDQFSVERPDGSNFTLKIRSTKLEDSAMYFCASRQASSGNTIYFGEGSWLTVV.

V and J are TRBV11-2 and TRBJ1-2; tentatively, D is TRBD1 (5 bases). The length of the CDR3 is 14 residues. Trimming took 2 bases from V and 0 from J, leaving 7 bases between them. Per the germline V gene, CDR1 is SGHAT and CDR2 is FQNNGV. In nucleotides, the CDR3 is TGTGCCAGCAGCTTAACAGGAGCTAACTATGGCTACACCTTC. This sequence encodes CASSLTGANYGYTF.

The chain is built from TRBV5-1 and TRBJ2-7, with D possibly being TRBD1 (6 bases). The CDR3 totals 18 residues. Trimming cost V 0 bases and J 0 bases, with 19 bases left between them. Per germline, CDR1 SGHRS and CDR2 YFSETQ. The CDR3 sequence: CASSLGYKGDTVSYEQYF. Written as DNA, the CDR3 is TGCGCCAGCAGCTTGGGTTACAAAGGGGACACTGTCTCCTACGAGCAGTACTTC.